This T cell receptor beta chain was profiled in a study of blood T cell repertoires in COVID-19. In the source study's methods: Nucleated cell counts were estimated from reference gene primer amplification. Clones were read by immunoSEQ multiplex PCR, and TCRdb kept only the in-frame ones, dropping some. The D gene and trimming were derived from the DNA, and the V and J assignments and clone size from that table. The table records over 130,000 clones, 75% to 80% of them present only once. V was shortened by 7 bases and J by 4 bases, with 11 bases between the two germline ends. Germline V gene data show CDR1 as MDHEN and CDR2 as SYDVKM. This CDR3 region has 12 residues. Those enrolled, adults aged roughly 18 to 90 years, came from about 24 US areas. Clinical history reported by participants formed the basis on which cohorts were assigned. Two consecutive negative NP/OP PCR tests, clearance, or resolved symptoms defined Cohort 3 recovery.

The sequencing input was PBMCs or T cells enriched from blood (not recorded which). This receptor was taken from a woman aged 45-65 years who had recovered from COVID-19. This chain joins TRBV28 and TRBJ2-7; D is possibly TRBD1 (5 bases). The DNA for the CDR3 is TGTGCCAGCACTACAGGACCATACGAGCAGTACTTC. Its translation: CASTTGPYEQYF. The variable domain in full, with the rest retrieved from reference TRBV28 and TRBJ2-7, is DVKVTQSSRYLVKRTGEKVFLECVQDMDHENMFWYRQDPGLGLRLIYFSYDVKMKEKGDIPEGYSVSREKKERFSLILESASTNQTSMYLCASTTGPYEQYFGPGTRLTVT.